This paragraph reports one TCR beta chain. The table lists this clone with a count of one. Its antigen is currently not known. The input lacks base qualities; no much larger clone sits a single base away. The intended sense of this specimen's time point label: naive CD8 control sorted from an acute-time-point sample. Enrolled in the Montreal Hepatitis C Cohort (HEPCO) in Canada, the donors were people who inject drugs, and these donors were followed every 3 months. Acute primary HCV infection was defined by a positive HCV RNA or antibody test following a negative test within the previous 24 weeks. Surface staining used CD3, CD8 and CD45RO antibodies, with an aqua fixable dye to exclude dead cells. More than five subjects who developed chronic infection, defined as HCV RNA positivity at 24 weeks, were also included in the cohort. Negative selection by means of the MACS CD8+ T cell Isolation Kit yielded CD8+ T cells from peripheral blood mononuclear cells recovered from cryopreservation by thawing. A BD FACSAria II cell sorter was used for cell sorting.

These data are taken from a study of CD8 T cells in acute hepatitis C reinfection (dated by TCRdb to about 2021). Describing the broader study: The TCRbeta repertoire of CD8+ T cells specific for the HCV NS3-1073 epitope was profiled during acute infection and after viral clearance. Paired acute and follow-up samples were contributed by four of the spontaneous resolvers.

Study-wide findings and limitations: High diversity was observed in NS3-1073 specific repertoires, and no significant differences in diversity were found between acute resolver, follow-up resolver and acute chronic samples. Chronically infected subjects had no follow-up repertoires because NS3-1073 specific cells were too rare to sort. All groups showed preferential use of the TRBV04 and TRBV06 gene families, a pattern that overrepresentation in the naive pool did not explain. Because bulk sequencing covered only the TCRbeta chain, the alphabeta pairing of the public clonotypes could not be determined. Roughly twelve public clonotypes were found regardless of outcome, and V04-02/J02-02 was used by one public clonotype. CDR3 sequences shared with other epitopes were rarely observed, and exact matching may have been limited by differing sequencing approaches.

V loses 4 bases of germline sequence and J loses 4 bases, and the interval between the two ends is 8 bases. Reading from cysteine to phenylalanine, the CDR3 counts 14 amino acids. Only CDR3 DNA is held: 42 bases, read in frame from base 1. CDR1 and CDR2 are read off the germline V gene as SGHDN and FVKESK. Genomic DNA was extracted from FACS-sorted cells, and TCRbeta chain sequencing was performed through the commercial immunoSEQ service. Concerning the study's data processing: Repertoire data were analyzed with ImmunoSEQ Analyzer software v3.0 and R v3.5.1. Only productive rearrangements were analyzed, as sequences containing stop codons or out-of-frame rearrangements were removed. Simpson diversity, Shannon entropy, CDR3 length and nucleotide addition metrics were supplied by the sequencing provider. Clonotypes were grouped by frequency into dominant, sub-dominant, low or lowest abundance categories, and clonotypes below 0.1% were left out of most analyses. A CDR3 amino acid clonotype was called public if the clonotype appeared in at least two subjects at a cumulative frequency of at least 0.5%. Not all clones reach the TCRdb copy of this immuneACCESS table, which keeps in-frame sequences only. Checked studies attribute under half of the gap to unresolved V genes and leave the rest unexplained. That table gives V, J and clone size, and the DNA gave D and trimming. The sample table records about 38,000 clones; around nine tenths of these occur just once. Roughly 0.51% of the sample comes from the top ten.

The TCR sequence derives from a man in his thirties or forties with chronic hepatitis C. Specimen: naive CD8+ T cells from PBMCs. The meaning of the sample's cell subset or site label: sorted total naive CD45RO-negative CD8+ T cells. The rearrangement joined TRBV14 to TRBJ1-6; matching of 5 bases hints at TRBD1 as the D gene. The DNA reads TGTGCCAGCAGCCCCGGGACTTATAATTCACCCCTCCACTTT. It translates to CASSPGTYNSPLHF.